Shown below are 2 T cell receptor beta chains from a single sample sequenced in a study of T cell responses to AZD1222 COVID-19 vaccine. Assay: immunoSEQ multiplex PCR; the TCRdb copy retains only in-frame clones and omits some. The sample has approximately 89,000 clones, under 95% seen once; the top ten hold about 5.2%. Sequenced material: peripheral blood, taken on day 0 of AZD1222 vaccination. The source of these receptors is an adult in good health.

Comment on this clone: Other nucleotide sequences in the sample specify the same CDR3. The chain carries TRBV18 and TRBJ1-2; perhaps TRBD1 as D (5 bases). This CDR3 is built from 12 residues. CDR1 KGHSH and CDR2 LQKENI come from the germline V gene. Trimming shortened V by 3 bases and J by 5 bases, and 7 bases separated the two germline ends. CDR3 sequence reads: CASSPGGYGYTF. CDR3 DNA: TGTGCCAGCTCACCCGGGGGATATGGCTACACCTTC.

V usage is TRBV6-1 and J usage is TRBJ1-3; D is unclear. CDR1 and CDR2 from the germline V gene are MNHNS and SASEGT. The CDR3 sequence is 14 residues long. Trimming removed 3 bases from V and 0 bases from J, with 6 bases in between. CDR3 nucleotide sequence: TGTGCCAGCAGTGACGGCGGCTCTGGAAACACCATATATTTT. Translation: CASSDGGSGNTIYF.